A single sample gave rise to the 32 T cell receptor beta chains below, sequenced in a study of blood T cell repertoires in COVID-19. TCRdb keeps only in-frame clones here, not all; method: immunoSEQ multiplex PCR. This sample has 200,000 to 250,000 clones, with approximately 86% found just once. Sequenced: peripheral blood. All receptors come from a woman aged 25-40 years who had recovered from COVID-19.

J is TRBJ1-2 and V is TRBV18, with a weak D call TRBD1 (5 bases). The CDR3 sequence is 14 residues long. Germline CDR1 reads KGHSH; CDR2 reads LQKENI. The V and J ends lost 0 bases and 5 bases respectively, with 10 bases between them. CDR3 sequence: CASSPPSQAYGYTF. CDR3 nucleotides: TGTGCCAGCTCACCACCGTCACAGGCATATGGCTACACCTTC. Full variable domain (outside the CDR3, taken from reference TRBV18 and TRBJ1-2): NAGVMQNPRHLVRRRGQEARLRCSPMKGHSHVYWYRQLPEEGLKFMVYLQKENIIDESGMPKERFSAEFPKEGPSILRIQQVVRGDSAAYFCASSPPSQAYGYTFGSGTRLTVV.

This sequence joins TRBV29-1 and TRBJ2-3; a possible D gene is TRBD1 (5 bases). The germline V gene has CDR1 SQVTM and CDR2 ANQGSEA. This CDR3 contains 16 residues. V shed 0 bases and J shed 0 bases, with 13 bases lying between them. CDR3 sequence: CSVEDRFQGSTDTQYF. CDR3 DNA: TGCAGCGTTGAAGATCGTTTTCAGGGAAGCACAGATACGCAGTATTTT.

This chain links TRBV2 with TRBJ2-3, with TRBD1 matching over 8 bases. CDR3 length: 13 amino acids. In germline, CDR1 is SNHLY, CDR2 FYNNEI. J gave up 1 base and V 10 bases, and 4 bases lay outside the gene matches. The CDR3 bases are TGTGCCACAATGACAGGGGGCACAGATACGCAGTATTTT. It yields the protein CATMTGGTDTQYF.

In its sample, this clone was seen once. V is TRBV3-1 (or the pseudogene TRBV3-2) and J is TRBJ2-5, with 8 bases fitting TRBD1. The CDR3 runs to 16 residues. Germline assignment: CDR1 LGHDT and CDR2 YNNKEL (reference sequence). The junction had 9 bases not matched to a gene; V was cut back by 2 bases and J by 4 bases. In DNA form, the CDR3 reads TGTGCCAGCAGCCAAAAGGCAGGGGGCTATCTAGAGACCCAGTACTTC. Translation gives CASSQKAGGYLETQYF.

This clone was recorded a few times. The chain uses TRBV3-1 (or the pseudogene TRBV3-2) and TRBJ1-3; D not certain. This CDR3 contains 16 residues. The V gene lost 1 base and the J gene lost 3 bases, with 13 bases spanning the gap. In germline, CDR1 is LGHDT, CDR2 YNNKEL (reference sequence). In DNA, the CDR3 is TGTGCCAGCAGCCAAGGGGCAATGTTCGGTGGAAACACCATATATTTT. Translating it yields CASSQGAMFGGNTIYF.

V gene TRBV13 combines with J gene TRBJ1-3, with D possibly matching TRBD1 (6 bases). The CDR3 is 15 amino acids. Deletions cut 5 bases from V and 0 bases from J, with 11 bases between. CDR1 and CDR2 (germline): PRHDT, FYEKMQ (reference sequence). CDR3 sequence (DNA): TGTGCCAGCAGCACGTCAGGGGTCTCTGGAAACACCATATATTTT. Translation gives CASSTSGVSGNTIYF.

In the case of this clone: One junction end does not reproduce the germline sequence, and a read error may be involved. This chain connects TRBV4-1 to TRBJ1-1; possible D gene TRBD1, 5 bases. In germline, CDR1 is MGHRA, CDR2 YSYEKL. The CDR3 is made up of 12 amino acids. The CDR3 region is CASSQVRGGRFF. The CDR3 nucleotides read TGCGCCAGCAGCCAAGTCCGGGGGGGGAGGTTCTTC.

The chain employs TRBV5-4 and TRBJ2-3, with D perhaps matching TRBD1 (7 bases). CDR1 and CDR2 (germline): SGHNT, YYREEE (reference sequence). There are 15 residues in the CDR3. V was shortened by 9 bases and J by 0 bases, with 17 bases between the two germline ends. CDR3 in amino acids: CATSQGGTSTDTQYF. The CDR3 bases are TGTGCCACCTCTCAGGGGGGAACTAGCACAGATACGCAGTATTTT.

This chain joins TRBV27 and TRBJ2-3; D might be TRBD1 (6 bases). Trimming took 8 bases from V and 6 from J, leaving 15 bases between them. The CDR3 spans 13 residues. Germline CDR1 MNHEY, CDR2 SMNVEV (reference sequence). The CDR3 loop reads CASGLTGLDTQYF. CDR3 nucleotide sequence: TGTGCCAGCGGATTAACAGGGCTCGATACGCAGTATTTT.

In its sample, this clone was seen once. The rearrangement joins TRBV11-2 to TRBJ2-5; 10 nucleotides line up with TRBD2. The V gene end was trimmed by 4 bases and the J gene end by 5 bases; junction bases not matched to a gene: 7. The germline V gene has CDR1 SGHAT and CDR2 FQNNGV. The CDR3 is 15 amino acids. CDR3 sequence (DNA): TGTGCCAGCAGCTCGCTAGCGGGGGAATGGGAGACCCAGTACTTC. Residues: CASSSLAGEWETQYF.

The chain uses TRBV11-1 and TRBJ2-1; maybe TRBD1 (5 bases). The CDR3 is made up of 14 amino acids. The V gene lost 5 bases and the J gene lost 10 bases, with 18 bases spanning the gap. Germline lookup yields CDR1 SGHAT and CDR2 FQDESV (reference sequence). Here the CDR3 reads CASSLGARVGEQFF. CDR3 coding DNA: TGTGCCAGCAGCCTAGGGGCCAGGGTCGGGGAGCAGTTCTTC.

The gene calls are TRBV28 and TRBJ2-7; 7 bases are a match to TRBD1. The V gene's germline CDR1 is MDHEN and CDR2 SYDVKM. J lost 1 base, V lost 5 bases, and 5 bases had no gene match. The CDR3 is made up of 14 amino acids. CDR3: CASSPRGQSYEQYF. CDR3 sequence (DNA): TGTGCCAGCAGTCCCCGGGGACAGTCCTACGAGCAGTACTTC.

This clone was recorded only once. This chain uses TRBV20-1 with TRBJ2-7; weak D call: TRBD2 (6 bases). The CDR3 runs to 11 residues. Trimming removed 7 bases at V and 8 bases at J, with 15 bases between. Germline lookup yields CDR1 DFQATT and CDR2 SNEGSKA (reference sequence). The CDR3 coding sequence is TGCAGTGTCTCCCCCGGAGGGAAGCAGTACTTC. Translation gives CSVSPGGKQYF.

This chain joins TRBV5-6 and TRBJ2-1; no firm D call. V was pared by 0 bases and J by 2 bases, with 9 bases between. Germline V gene sequence: CDR1 SGHDT, CDR2 YYEEEE. This CDR3 has 15 residues. The CDR3 reads CASSLGASPYNEQFF. The CDR3 bases are TGTGCCAGCAGCTTGGGGGCCTCCCCCTACAATGAGCAGTTCTTC. The full variable domain, with the rest looked up from reference TRBV5-6 and TRBJ2-1, is DAGVTQSPTHLIKTRGQQVTLRCSPKSGHDTVSWYQQALGQGPQFIFQYYEEEERQRGNFPDRFSGHQFPNYSSELNVNALLLGDSALYLCASSLGASPYNEQFFGPGTRLTVL.

V is TRBV4-1 and J is TRBJ2-1; 8 bases fit TRBD1. Germline V gene sequence: CDR1 MGHRA, CDR2 YSYEKL. The ends lost 1 base at V and 8 bases at J; junction bases unmatched: 10. This CDR3 is built from 16 residues. CDR3 residues: CASSQGRQGARDEQFF. The CDR3 DNA sequence: TGCGCCAGCAGCCAAGGGAGGCAGGGGGCGAGGGATGAGCAGTTCTTC.

The rearrangement joins TRBV6-2 or TRBV6-3 to TRBJ2-3, with TRBD2 as a possible D gene (5 bases). The CDR3 totals 12 residues. Trimming stripped 2 bases from V and 8 bases from J, with 8 bases between. Germline loops: CDR1 MNHEY, CDR2 SVGEGT. CDR3 amino acids: CASSYLRATQYF. CDR3 nucleotides: TGTGCCAGCAGTTACCTGCGGGCTACGCAGTATTTT.

This rearrangement joins TRBV6-1 to TRBJ2-4, with TRBD1 identical over 7 bases. CDR3 length equals 16 residues. The V segment lost 0 bases and the J segment 4 bases; nucleotides outside the gene matches: 6. CDR1 and CDR2 from the germline V gene are MNHNS and SASEGT. The CDR3 bases are TGTGCCAGCAGTGAAGCATGGCCGGGACAGAAAAACATTCAGTACTTC. Encoded protein: CASSEAWPGQKNIQYF.

The gene calls are TRBV18 and TRBJ1-2; TRBD1 is a possible D gene (6 bases). Trimming took 5 bases from V and 2 from J, leaving 12 bases between them. CDR1 KGHSH and CDR2 LQKENI come from the germline V gene. This CDR3 spans 14 amino acids. CDR3 sequence reads: CASSSVRGNYGYTF. The CDR3 bases are TGTGCCAGCTCATCAGTCAGGGGAAACTATGGCTACACCTTC.

Here the CDR3 DNA reads TGTGCCAGCACCCGGTCCATGAACACTGAAGCTTTCTTT. This sequence encodes CASTRSMNTEAFF. The rearrangement uses TRBV27 and TRBJ1-1; D is ambiguous. The CDR3 is 13 amino acids. Trimming took 7 bases from V and 0 from J, leaving 9 bases between them. Germline V gene sequence: CDR1 MNHEY, CDR2 SMNVEV (reference sequence).

This chain joins TRBV13 and TRBJ2-3, with D maybe TRBD1 (7 bases). Per germline, CDR1 PRHDT and CDR2 FYEKMQ (reference sequence). This CDR3 region has 16 residues. V was shortened by 0 bases and J by 3 bases, with 13 bases between the two germline ends. The CDR3 loop reads CASSLGRGRGTDTQYF. DNA for the CDR3: TGTGCCAGCAGCTTAGGGCGGGGCAGGGGGACAGATACGCAGTATTTT.

The V gene is TRBV7-9, the J gene TRBJ2-7; the D is unclear. CDR3 length: 11 residues. Trimming shortened V by 6 bases and J by 0 bases, and 3 bases separated the two germline ends. In germline, CDR1 is SEHNR, CDR2 FQNEAQ (reference sequence). The CDR3, as DNA: TGTGCCAGCAGTCTCTCCTACGAGCAGTACTTC. Its translation is CASSLSYEQYF.

V usage is TRBV14 and J usage is TRBJ2-1; 8 bases map to TRBD2. The CDR3 has 17 amino acids. V lost 4 bases to trimming and J lost 8 bases; unmatched junction nucleotides: 16. Germline V gene lookup returns CDR1 SGHDN and CDR2 FVKESK. The CDR3 DNA sequence: TGTGCCAGCAGCCTCGAGCGGGGGCCTTTTCACGGGGATGAGCAGTTCTTC. It is translated as CASSLERGPFHGDEQFF.

The chain recombines TRBV7-2 with TRBJ2-5; 11 nucleotides agree with TRBD2. Germline trimming cut 4 bases from V and 5 bases from J; bases unmatched to any gene: 6. CDR3 length: 15 amino acids. Looked up from germline, CDR1 is SGHTA and CDR2 is FQGNSA. CDR3 protein: CASSSFSGGEETQYF. Here the CDR3 DNA reads TGTGCCAGCAGCTCATTTAGCGGGGGGGAGGAGACCCAGTACTTC.

The chain carries TRBV5-1 and TRBJ1-1; 9 bases line up with TRBD1. Germline values: CDR1 SGHRS, CDR2 YFSETQ. CDR3 length equals 14 residues. Trimming took 5 bases from V and 1 from J; bases not matched to a gene: 3. Written as DNA, the CDR3 is TGCGCCAGCAGTGGACAGGGGTCGAACACTGAAGCTTTCTTT. It is translated as CASSGQGSNTEAFF.

This clone was detected a few times. The chain is built from TRBV4-3 and TRBJ2-2; tentative D call: TRBD2 (6 bases). The V and J ends lost 3 bases and 5 bases respectively, with 10 bases between them. This CDR3 has 14 residues. Per the germline V gene, CDR1 is LGHNA and CDR2 is YSLEER. The CDR3 DNA reads TGCGCCAGCAGCCAGGTTGGGGGGACCGGGGAGCTGTTTTTT. It codes for CASSQVGGTGELFF.

J is TRBJ2-7 and V is TRBV9; 8 bases agree with TRBD2. CDR1 is SGDLS and CDR2 is YYNGEE in the germline V gene. CDR3 length: 14 amino acids. J lost 6 bases, V lost 3 bases, and 8 bases had no gene match. The DNA of the CDR3 is TGTGCCAGCAGCGCCGGGGGGGCCAAAGGCGAGCAGTACTTC. Translation: CASSAGGAKGEQYF.

This chain links TRBV7-7 with TRBJ2-3; 12 positions agree with TRBD2. This CDR3 is 17 amino acids long. V gave up 5 bases and J gave up 0 bases; unmatched junction bases: 6. Germline V lookup: CDR1 SSHAT, CDR2 FNYEAQ (reference sequence). CDR3 in amino acids: CASSPVTSGGSTDTQYF. For the CDR3, the DNA is TGTGCCAGCAGCCCGGTGACTAGCGGGGGTAGCACAGATACGCAGTATTTT. Together with reference TRBV7-7 and TRBJ2-3, the CDR3 gives the full variable domain: GAGVSQSPRYKVTKRGQDVTLRCDPISSHATLYWYQQALGQGPEFLTYFNYEAQPDKSGLPSDRFSAERPEGSISTLTIQRTEQRDSAMYRCASSPVTSGGSTDTQYFGPGTRLTVL.

The table lists this clone with a few counts. This chain links TRBV29-1 with TRBJ1-1, with no clear D. Germline-derived CDR1 and CDR2 are SQVTM and ANQGSEA. Trimming pared 0 bases from V and 0 bases from J, leaving 17 bases between. The CDR3 is 17 amino acids. The CDR3 nucleotides read TGCAGCGTTGAAGATGGAGGAGGGTTCCTCGTGAACACTGAAGCTTTCTTT. This translates into CSVEDGGGFLVNTEAFF.

The chain joins TRBV7-9 to TRBJ1-2; D is unresolved. The CDR3 is 12 residues long. The germline V gene has CDR1 SEHNR and CDR2 FQNEAQ (reference sequence). Trimming removed 5 bases from V and 4 bases from J, with 8 bases in between. This CDR3 is CASSPGIYGYTF. Here the CDR3 DNA reads TGTGCCAGCAGCCCGGGGATCTATGGCTACACCTTC.

The CDR3, as DNA: TGCGCCAGCAGCCGGGTCGGGACAGCGAACACCGGGGAGCTGTTTTTT. Translation gives CASSRVGTANTGELFF. The V gene is TRBV4-1, the J gene TRBJ2-2; 7 bases map to TRBD1. The germline V gene encodes CDR1 MGHRA and CDR2 YSYEKL. There are 16 residues in the CDR3. V gave up 4 bases and J gave up 0 bases; unmatched junction bases: 5.

The chain employs TRBV15 and TRBJ1-1; D unclear. Per germline, CDR1 LNHNV and CDR2 YYDKDF (reference sequence). V was shortened by 0 bases and J by 3 bases, with 11 bases between the two germline ends. The CDR3 has 15 amino acids. Here the CDR3 DNA reads TGTGCCACCAGCAGAGATCGGGTTGATTACACTGAAGCTTTCTTT. Translated: CATSRDRVDYTEAFF.

The chain combines TRBV12-2 with TRBJ2-2; TRBD2 was called by the table and not checked on the DNA. TRBV12-2 is flagged as a pseudogene. The CDR3 loop spans 21 amino acids. CDR3 DNA sequence: TGTGCAAGTCGCTTATTCGCCCCTCACCACTACGTCGGGGTAAGCACCGGGGAGCTGTTTTTT. Translation: CASRLFAPHHYVGVSTGELFF.